The 28 T cell receptor beta chains listed next were all sequenced from one sample in a study of blood T cell repertoires in COVID-19. Measured with immunoSEQ multiplex PCR; TCRdb has only the in-frame clones, and not every one. The top ten clones hold about 1.8% of a sample with about 230,000 clones, roughly 80% of them seen once. The sequenced sample was PBMCs or T cells enriched from blood (not recorded which). The source of these receptors is a man in his 60s who had recovered from COVID-19.

Only a few counts were recorded for this clone. The chain carries TRBV9 and TRBJ1-2; the match to TRBD1 covers 12 bases. The trim removed 3 bases at V and 6 bases at J, leaving 6 bases unmatched. CDR3 size: 15 residues. Germline CDR1 SGDLS, CDR2 YYNGEE. The CDR3: CASSEGQGAINGYTF. The CDR3 nucleotides read TGTGCCAGCAGCGAGGGACAGGGGGCTATCAATGGCTACACCTTC. Complete variable domain (other parts from reference TRBV9 and TRBJ1-2): DSGVTQTPKHLITATGQRVTLRCSPRSGDLSVYWYQQSLDQGLQFLIQYYNGEERAKGNILERFSAQQFPDLHSELNLSSLELGDSALYFCASSEGQGAINGYTFGSGTRLTVV.

CDR3 in amino acids: CASSLAGTANEQFF. CDR3 sequence (DNA): TGTGCCAGCAGCCTAGCCGGGACTGCGAATGAGCAGTTCTTC. The chain carries TRBV11-2 and TRBJ2-1, with a weak D call TRBD2 (6 bases). V was trimmed by 5 bases and J by 7 bases, leaving 15 bases between them. The CDR3 runs to 14 residues. Germline values: CDR1 SGHAT, CDR2 FQNNGV. Full variable domain (missing parts from reference TRBV11-2 and TRBJ2-1): EAGVAQSPRYKIIEKRQSVAFWCNPISGHATLYWYQQILGQGPKLLIQFQNNGVVDDSQLPKDRFSAERLKGVDSTLKIQPAKLEDSAVYLCASSLAGTANEQFFGPGTRLTVL.

The rearrangement links TRBV7-9 to TRBJ1-1; D is undetermined. Germline V gene data show CDR1 as SEHNR and CDR2 as FQNEAQ (reference sequence). The CDR3 consists of 13 residues. Trimming took off 3 bases at V and 0 bases at J, with 5 bases between the two ends. DNA for the CDR3: TGTGCCAGCAGCTTCGGGATGAACACTGAAGCTTTCTTT. It encodes CASSFGMNTEAFF.

This chain joins TRBV7-2 and TRBJ2-7; TRBD2 matches at 8 bases. This CDR3 has 15 amino acids. Germline V gene data show CDR1 as SGHTA and CDR2 as FQGNSA. The V gene end was trimmed by 7 bases and the J gene end by 2 bases; junction bases not matched to a gene: 10. CDR3 in amino acids: CASNPTRGGAYEQYF. The CDR3 DNA is TGTGCCAGCAACCCAACCCGGGGGGGGGCCTACGAGCAGTACTTC. Supplemented by reference TRBV7-2 and TRBJ2-7, the full variable domain reads GAGVSQSPSNKVTEKGKDVELRCDPISGHTALYWYRQSLGQGLEFLIYFQGNSAPDKSGLPSDRFSAERTGGSVSTLTIQRTQQEDSAVYLCASNPTRGGAYEQYFGPGTRLTVT.

This clone occurred once. J is TRBJ2-5 and V is TRBV4-3, with 13 bases identical to TRBD2. The CDR3 loop spans 16 amino acids. The germline V gene has CDR1 LGHNA and CDR2 YSLEER. With V trimmed by 1 base and J by 3 bases, 2 bases remained unmatched. The CDR3 spells CASSQAGTSGEETQYF. CDR3 nucleotide sequence: TGCGCCAGCAGCCAAGCTGGGACTAGCGGGGAAGAGACCCAGTACTTC.

The chain links TRBV29-1 to TRBJ1-2; D may be TRBD1 (5 bases). Germline V gene sequence: CDR1 SQVTM, CDR2 ANQGSEA. Trimming took off 5 bases at V and 0 bases at J, with 10 bases between the two ends. The CDR3 length is 13 residues. The CDR3 DNA reads TGCAGCGTTCATAAGACAGCTAACTATGGCTACACCTTC. As protein: CSVHKTANYGYTF.

The chain recombines TRBV7-2 with TRBJ1-6, with 8 bases fitting TRBD1. V lost 2 bases and J lost 8; bases outside the gene matches: 8. This CDR3 contains 16 residues. Germline lookup yields CDR1 SGHTA and CDR2 FQGNSA. The CDR3 reads CASSLLNQGAYSPLHF. CDR3 in DNA: TGTGCCAGCAGCTTATTGAACCAGGGGGCGTATTCACCCCTCCACTTT.

The rearrangement joins TRBV4-3 to TRBJ1-6, with D perhaps matching TRBD1 (5 bases). Trimming pared 0 bases from V and 0 bases from J, leaving 9 bases between. CDR1 and CDR2 (germline): LGHNA, YSLEER. CDR3 length: 17 amino acids. CDR3 coding DNA: TGCGCCAGCAGCCAAGAGGGGGGTAGCTCCTATAATTCACCCCTCCACTTT. It codes for CASSQEGGSSYNSPLHF.

The J gene is TRBJ1-4, the V gene TRBV5-1, with D unresolved. The CDR3 is 15 amino acids. From germline, CDR1 is SGHRS and CDR2 YFSETQ. With 5 bases removed from V and 0 bases from J, the gap between germline ends came to 11 bases. The CDR3 is CASRPQIATNEKLFF. As DNA, the CDR3 is TGCGCCAGCAGACCACAGATAGCAACTAATGAAAAACTGTTTTTT.

This clone showed up just once. The chain employs TRBV2 and TRBJ1-2, with 7 bases fitting TRBD1. From germline, CDR1 is SNHLY and CDR2 FYNNEI. The CDR3 covers 15 residues. The V gene end was trimmed by 2 bases and the J gene end by 2 bases; junction bases not matched to a gene: 5. This CDR3 reads CASSEFPGQNYGYTF. The CDR3 DNA follows: TGTGCCAGCAGTGAATTCCCGGGACAGAACTATGGCTACACCTTC.

J is TRBJ2-7 and V is TRBV10-3; D ambiguous. Germline CDR1 and CDR2: ENHRY and SYGVKD. The CDR3 extends over 14 amino acids. V shed 6 bases and J shed 1 base, with 13 bases lying between them. CDR3 DNA sequence: TGTGCCATCAGCGACCCGCAGGTTTCCTACGAGCAGTACTTC. This encodes CAISDPQVSYEQYF.

V and J are TRBV6-5 and TRBJ2-1; 9 positions match TRBD1. V lost 6 bases to trimming and J lost 5 bases; unmatched junction nucleotides: 8. The CDR3 has 15 amino acids. Germline lookup yields CDR1 MNHEY and CDR2 SVGAGI. This CDR3 reads CASRMDRGRDNEQFF. In DNA form, the CDR3 reads TGTGCCAGCAGGATGGACAGGGGTCGGGACAATGAGCAGTTCTTC.

The CDR3 protein is CASSQDRQGYEQYF. CDR3 coding DNA: TGTGCCAGCAGCCAAGATAGACAGGGGTACGAGCAGTACTTC. This chain uses TRBV3-1 (or the pseudogene TRBV3-2) with TRBJ2-7; TRBD1 matches at 8 bases. The CDR3 contains 14 residues. With 0 bases clipped from V and 4 bases from J, the junction kept 2 bases outside the gene matches. Germline CDR1 is LGHDT and CDR2 is YNNKEL (reference sequence).

The chain combines TRBV3-1 (or the pseudogene TRBV3-2) with TRBJ2-3; 7 nucleotides line up with TRBD2. The germline gives CDR1 LGHDT, CDR2 YNNKEL (reference sequence). The length of the CDR3 is 16 residues. Trimming took 4 bases from V and 1 from J; bases not matched to a gene: 8. CDR3 loop: CASSPWGSGGTDTQYF. For the CDR3, the DNA is TGTGCCAGCAGCCCCTGGGGGAGCGGGGGCACAGATACGCAGTATTTT.

This chain links TRBV6-5 with TRBJ2-3; 7 bases are shared with TRBD2. The trim removed 2 bases at V and 6 bases at J, leaving 5 bases unmatched. The CDR3 loop spans 14 amino acids. Germline V lookup: CDR1 MNHEY, CDR2 SVGAGI. In DNA form, the CDR3 reads TGTGCCAGCAGTTACGGGGGGGGGAGGGATACGCAGTATTTT. It specifies CASSYGGGRDTQYF.

The V and J genes are TRBV7-2 and TRBJ1-3; TRBD1 might be the D (5 bases). Germline CDR1 and CDR2: SGHTA and FQGNSA. The CDR3 totals 15 residues. The V end lost 2 bases, the J end lost 4 bases, and 12 bases lay between the germline ends. The CDR3 bases are TGTGCCAGCAGCTTACAGGGCCAAGGGGGAAACACCATATATTTT. Translating it yields CASSLQGQGGNTIYF.

The J gene is TRBJ2-2, the V gene TRBV15; the match to TRBD2 covers 15 bases. In germline, CDR1 is LNHNV, CDR2 YYDKDF (reference sequence). CDR3 size: 18 residues. With V trimmed by 1 base and J by 6 bases, 6 bases remained unmatched. The CDR3 reads CATSRARTSGGVAGELFF. CDR3 sequence (DNA): TGTGCCACCAGCAGAGCCCGGACTAGCGGGGGGGTGGCCGGGGAGCTGTTTTTT.

The gene calls are TRBV3-1 (or the pseudogene TRBV3-2) and TRBJ1-5; the D is unclear. The V and J ends lost 0 bases and 0 bases respectively, with 6 bases between them. This CDR3 region has 15 residues. The germline V gene has CDR1 LGHDT and CDR2 YNNKEL (reference sequence). The CDR3: CASSQDARSNQPQHF. Here the CDR3 DNA reads TGTGCCAGCAGCCAAGATGCGCGTAGCAATCAGCCCCAGCATTTT.

V gene TRBV5-1 combines with J gene TRBJ2-7, with D possibly being TRBD1 (6 bases). Germline CDR1 and CDR2: SGHRS and YFSETQ. This CDR3 is 14 amino acids long. The V end lost 4 bases, the J end lost 6 bases, and 17 bases lay between the germline ends. The DNA for the CDR3 is TGCGCCAGCAGCAAAAACAACAGGGATACCGAGCAGTACTTC. Amino acids: CASSKNNRDTEQYF.

The gene calls are TRBV7-8 and TRBJ2-1, with 7 bases identical to TRBD2. Per the germline V gene, CDR1 is SGHVS and CDR2 is FQNEAQ. The V and J ends lost 5 bases and 8 bases, in that order; junction bases with no gene match: 12. The CDR3 loop spans 15 amino acids. The CDR3 nucleotides are TGTGCCAGCAGCCGAGATGGACTAGTCGACGATGAGCAGTTCTTC. Protein product: CASSRDGLVDDEQFF.

The J gene is TRBJ2-5, the V gene TRBV5-1; D gene ambiguous. The CDR3 sequence is 14 residues long. Trimming took 0 bases from V and 0 from J, leaving 6 bases between them. CDR1 and CDR2 (germline): SGHRS, YFSETQ. The CDR3 coding sequence is TGCGCCAGCAGCTTGGCTAGGAACCAAGAGACCCAGTACTTC. The encoded protein is CASSLARNQETQYF.

The rearrangement uses TRBV12-3 or TRBV12-4 and TRBJ2-3; D uncertain. The CDR3 has 12 amino acids. The V gene lost 4 bases and the J gene lost 3 bases, with 5 bases spanning the gap. The CDR3 region has the DNA TGTGCCAGCAGTTATCGGACAGATACGCAGTATTTT. The encoded protein is CASSYRTDTQYF.

The V call is TRBV11-3, the J call TRBJ1-1; 11 bases map to TRBD1. This CDR3 is 15 amino acids long. The V gene's germline CDR1 is SGHNT and CDR2 YENEEA. V lost 5 bases to trimming and J lost 5 bases; unmatched junction nucleotides: 7. The CDR3 DNA follows: TGTGCCAGCAGCACCTCCGGGACAGGGGGGACTGAAGCTTTCTTT. This codes for CASSTSGTGGTEAFF. The whole variable domain, filled in from reference TRBV11-3 and TRBJ1-1, reads EAGVVQSPRYKIIEKKQPVAFWCNPISGHNTLYWYLQNLGQGPELLIRYENEEAVDDSQLPKDRFSAERLKGVDSTLKIQPAELGDSAVYLCASSTSGTGGTEAFFGQGTRLTVV.

The V call is TRBV30, the J call TRBJ1-2, with D possibly matching TRBD1 (5 bases). The CDR3 loop spans 14 amino acids. Trimming stripped 4 bases from V and 4 bases from J, with 16 bases between. Germline V CDR1 and CDR2: GTSNPN, SVGIG (reference sequence). As DNA, the CDR3 is TGTGCCTGGATCCCCCCAGGGTACAGCTATGGCTACACCTTC. Its translation is CAWIPPGYSYGYTF.

The chain recombines TRBV9 with TRBJ1-3; D remains unclear. V lost 4 bases, J lost 3 bases, and 17 bases lay in between. Germline V gene data show CDR1 as SGDLS and CDR2 as YYNGEE. This CDR3 spans 16 amino acids. CDR3 in DNA: TGTGCCAGCAGCCCCCGGCAGCGGAGTAATGGAAACACCATATATTTT. It encodes CASSPRQRSNGNTIYF.

This chain uses TRBV6-5 with TRBJ1-5; tentative D call: TRBD1 (5 bases). Germline values: CDR1 MNHEY, CDR2 SVGAGI. There are 14 residues in the CDR3. The V end was cut by 2 bases, the J end by 6 bases, with 11 bases between. For the CDR3, the DNA is TGTGCCAGCAGTTACGGAGGGGCTGGTCAGCCCCAGCATTTT. Translating gives CASSYGGAGQPQHF.

This clone showed up many times. The chain employs TRBV9 and TRBJ1-1, with 7 positions matching TRBD1. With V trimmed by 0 bases and J by 9 bases, 11 bases remained unmatched. CDR3 length: 15 amino acids. CDR1 and CDR2 (germline): SGDLS, YYNGEE. The CDR3 nucleotides read TGTGCCAGCAGCGTAGGGGGGACAGATGAACAGAAAGCTTTCTTT. It translates to CASSVGGTDEQKAFF.

The chain joins TRBV24-1 to TRBJ2-7, with TRBD2 identical over 8 bases. The CDR3 is made up of 15 amino acids. Germline-derived CDR1 and CDR2 are KGHDR and SFDVKD. V gave up 7 bases and J gave up 2 bases; unmatched junction bases: 9. CDR3 in amino acids: CATSEGVAGTYEQYF. The CDR3, as DNA: TGTGCCACCAGCGAGGGGGTAGCGGGAACCTACGAGCAGTACTTC.